These T cell receptor beta chains were read from a single sample in a study of T and B cells in COVID-19 patients. Each CDR3 protein gets one entry after TCRdb re-called the multiplex PCR reads with MiXCR. The sample has some 11,000 distinct CDR3 sequences; over 30% are singletons. Sequenced: blood. These receptors originate from a human donor with active COVID-19. Each CDR3 is given with its conserved first and last residue. The order of the fields is J gene, V gene, D gene, clone size, CDR3 length, CDR3 protein, CDR3 DNA. A D gene is named only where the DNA matches it firmly. Size tells how often a clone was seen (once, few, many) or the class of an expanded clone, and some rows leave it out.

TRBJ1-1	TRBV5-6	.	few	18	CASSSQQPGPALNTEAFF	TGTGCCAGCAGCTCACAGCAACCAGGGCCAGCCCTGAACACTGAAGCTTTCTTT
TRBJ2-5	TRBV6-2/TRBV6-3	.	.	14	CASSYDRNGETQYF	TGTGCCAGCAGTTACGACAGAAATGGGGAGACCCAGTACTTC
TRBJ1-1	TRBV12-3/TRBV12-4	.	few	13	CASSVQVYTEAFF	TGTGCCAGCAGTGTACAAGTTTACACTGAAGCTTTCTTT
TRBJ2-7	TRBV6-1	TRBD2	few	15	CASSDLGLAPYEQYF	TGTGCCAGCAGTGACCTCGGACTAGCCCCCTACGAGCAGTACTTC
TRBJ2-2	TRBV12-3/TRBV12-4	.	.	17	CASSLALLGANTGELFF	TGTGCCAGCAGTTTAGCGCTTTTAGGGGCGAATACCGGGGAGCTGTTTTTT
TRBJ2-5	TRBV6-1	TRBD2	few	14	CASEVAGGQETQYF	TGTGCCAGTGAGGTGGCGGGGGGTCAAGAGACCCAGTACTTC
TRBJ2-1	TRBV4-3	TRBD2	.	16	CASSQEGTSGYNEQFF	TGCGCCAGCAGCCAAGAAGGGACTAGCGGGTACAATGAGCAGTTCTTC
TRBJ2-2	TRBV19	TRBD1	.	16	CASSITRDRGTGELFF	TGTGCCAGTAGTATTACCCGGGACAGGGGCACCGGGGAGCTGTTTTTT
TRBJ2-7	TRBV5-1	.	.	12	CASSRDNYEQYF	TGCGCCAGCAGTAGAGACAACTACGAGCAGTACTTC
TRBJ2-2	TRBV29-1	.	medium-sized	11	CSVADIGELFF	TGCAGCGTTGCCGACATCGGGGAGCTGTTTTTT
TRBJ1-1	TRBV6-2/TRBV6-3	TRBD1	.	14	CASSKDRVNTEAFF	TGTGCCAGCAGCAAGGACAGGGTGAACACTGAAGCTTTCTTT
TRBJ2-7	TRBV18	TRBD1	medium-sized	15	CASSGQGGQAGEQYF	TGTGCCAGCTCAGGACAGGGGGGACAAGCGGGAGAGCAGTACTTC
TRBJ2-1	TRBV11-2	TRBD2	few	15	CASSPGLAGGNEQFF	TGTGCCAGCAGCCCCGGACTAGCGGGGGGGAATGAGCAGTTCTTC
TRBJ1-1	TRBV29-1	.	medium-sized	11	CSGYRVTEAFF	TGCAGCGGCTACAGGGTCACTGAAGCTTTCTTT
TRBJ2-5	TRBV12-3/TRBV12-4	.	few	13	CASTLRRGETQYF	TGTGCCAGCACTCTACGGAGGGGGGAGACCCAGTACTTC
TRBJ2-2	TRBV28	.	few	14	CASSSQGFAGELFF	TGTGCCAGCAGCTCCCAGGGGTTCGCCGGGGAGCTGTTTTTT
TRBJ1-1	TRBV6-6	.	few	13	CASTRSLGTEAFF	TGTGCCAGCACAAGAAGCCTGGGCACTGAAGCTTTCTTT
TRBJ1-2	TRBV6-2/TRBV6-3	.	.	13	CASSLEKLYGYTF	TGTGCCAGCAGTTTGGAGAAGCTCTATGGCTACACCTTC
TRBJ2-7	TRBV6-2/TRBV6-3	TRBD1	.	15	CASSNTGGPPYEQYF	TGTGCCAGCAGTAATACAGGGGGCCCTCCCTACGAGCAGTACTTC
TRBJ1-6	TRBV18	TRBD1	.	15	CASSSGQGNSSPLHF	TGTGCCAGCTCCTCGGGACAGGGTAATAGTTCACCCCTCCACTTT
TRBJ2-3	TRBV5-4	.	few	16	CASSWDRGASTDTQYF	TGTGCCAGCAGTTGGGATCGGGGGGCTTCCACAGATACGCAGTATTTT
TRBJ2-2	TRBV18	.	medium-sized	14	CASSPGGSTGELFF	TGTGCCAGCTCACCAGGGGGGAGCACCGGGGAGCTGTTTTTT
TRBJ1-3	TRBV28	.	.	17	CASSLQYVKPSGNTIYF	TGTGCCAGCAGTTTACAGTATGTCAAGCCCTCTGGAAACACCATATATTTT
TRBJ2-7	TRBV15	TRBD1	.	16	CATSRGAGTGGYEQYF	TGTGCCACCAGCAGAGGGGCCGGGACAGGGGGCTACGAGCAGTACTTC
TRBJ1-1	TRBV29-1	TRBD1	few	11	CSSRTGVEAFF	TGCAGCTCCAGGACAGGGGTTGAAGCTTTCTTT
TRBJ1-5	TRBV30	.	few	13	CAWSVNVGQPQHF	TGTGCCTGGAGTGTAAATGTCGGTCAGCCCCAGCATTTT
TRBJ2-1	TRBV24-1	.	few	15	CATSDHPPLGNEQFF	TGTGCCACCAGTGACCACCCTCCACTGGGGAATGAGCAGTTCTTC
TRBJ1-1	TRBV6-5	.	.	14	CASSPGRANSEAFF	TGTGCCAGCAGTCCGGGACGGGCAAATTCTGAAGCTTTCTTT